This section outlines one T cell receptor (beta chain) sequence together with its context. Its antigen is unknown. The data belong to a study of OX40 agonist ivuxolimab in advanced cancers. Study-level background: Dose-escalation subjects each had hepatocellular carcinoma, melanoma, renal cell or head and neck cancer. Study-level points and caveats: The antigen specificity of the peripheral T cells (those that were expanded) was not determined. Clones of CD4+ and CD8+ blood T cells grew by week 6 at doses of 0.1 to 3.0 mg/kg. Low normalized T-cell clonal expansion was also seen in some nonresponders.

Profiled with immunoSEQ multiplex PCR; TCRdb holds only in-frame clones, not every one. The table records just under 60,000 clones, roughly nine tenths of them present only once. The V end lost 6 bases, the J end lost 5 bases, and 11 bases lay between the germline ends. Germline V CDR1 and CDR2: MNHEY, SVGAGI. CDR3 size: 12 residues. This specimen consisted of CD4+ or CD8+ T cells sorted from blood, obtained in a trial of the OX40 agonist ivuxolimab. This clonotype originated in an adult with an advanced solid tumor such as melanoma, head and neck, liver or kidney cancer. This chain joins TRBV6-5 and TRBJ2-7, with unresolved D. This CDR3 is CASRGSINEQYF. The CDR3 DNA is TGTGCCAGCAGGGGGTCGATCAACGAGCAGTACTTC.